These 7 T cell receptor beta chains were all obtained from the same sample, sequenced in a study of low-dose radiotherapy and immunotherapy resistance in tumors. With TRAV- and TRBV-specific primers, first-strand cDNA was made, covering the alpha and beta chains. The authors amplified TCRs for around 20 PCR cycles with a constant-region primer and a V-primer adapter. TCRdb recomputed calls from the reads with MiXCR, one row per CDR3 protein. The table lists about 9,800 distinct CDR3 sequences, roughly four fifths of them singletons. All receptors come from a human donor with advanced metastatic prostate, ovarian, gallbladder or colorectal cancer (not recorded which). This table probably holds off-target reads from a library built for another chain.

This clonotype showed up just once. The rearrangement joins TRBV2 to TRBJ2-4; 8 bases align to TRBD2. This CDR3 contains 14 residues. Germline V gene sequence: CDR1 SNHLY, CDR2 FYNNEI. The ends lost 6 bases at V and 5 bases at J; junction bases unmatched: 6. CDR3 in DNA: TGTGCCAGCAGGGGAGCGGGAGATCAAAACATTCAGTACTTC. This encodes CASRGAGDQNIQYF.

The chain uses TRBV12-3 or TRBV12-4 and TRBJ2-1; 8 bases agree with TRBD2. J lost 1 base, V lost 5 bases, and 7 bases had no gene match. This CDR3 region has 16 residues. CDR3 region: CASSRGVAGSYNEQFF. The DNA for the CDR3 is TGTGCCAGCAGTCGGGGGGTAGCGGGGTCCTACAATGAGCAGTTCTTC.

The rearrangement uses TRBV11-2 and TRBJ2-1, with TRBD1 matching over 9 bases. The CDR3 is 15 residues long. Germline V gene data show CDR1 as SGHAT and CDR2 as FQNNGV. V dropped 6 bases and J dropped 4; count of bases not matched to a gene: 7. The CDR3 DNA is TGTGCCAGCAGGAAAGCCGGGACAGGGTACAATGAGCAGTTCTTC. Translated: CASRKAGTGYNEQFF.

The chain joins TRBV5-1 to TRBJ2-7; TRBD1 is a possible D gene (5 bases). V lost 0 bases to trimming and J lost 6 bases, with 7 bases between them. The CDR3 sequence is 12 residues long. CDR1 is SGHRS and CDR2 is YFSETQ in the germline V gene. The DNA of the CDR3 is TGCGCCAGCAGCTTGGCGCAGGGCGAGCAGTACTTC. Its protein product is CASSLAQGEQYF.

This clonotype was observed a handful of times. The chain carries TRBV4-3 and TRBJ2-3; the D gene could be TRBD1 or TRBD2 (6 bases each). Germline V gene data show CDR1 as LGHNA and CDR2 as YSLEER. CDR3 size: 14 residues. Trimming removed 0 bases at V and 8 bases at J, with 12 bases between. As DNA, the CDR3 is TGCGCCAGCAGCCAAGAGTGGGGGGCTTTTACGCAGTATTTT. Its translation: CASSQEWGAFTQYF.

The chain uses TRBV28 and TRBJ1-5, with D uncertain. CDR1 and CDR2 (germline): MDHEN, SYDVKM. This CDR3 is 15 amino acids long. V dropped 6 bases and J dropped 5 bases, with 17 bases sitting between them. The CDR3 DNA follows: TGTGCCAGCAGGTCGGCACCAAGAAACGATCAGCCCCAGCATTTT. Its protein product is CASRSAPRNDQPQHF.

The chain couples TRBV3-1 to TRBJ2-1; 8 positions match TRBD2. Germline assignment: CDR1 LGHDT and CDR2 YNNKEL (reference sequence). The CDR3 loop spans 14 amino acids. With V trimmed by 5 bases and J by 3 bases, 3 bases remained unmatched. The chain's CDR3 is CASSSLAGYNEQFF. CDR3 DNA: TGTGCCAGCAGCTCGCTAGCGGGCTACAATGAGCAGTTCTTC.